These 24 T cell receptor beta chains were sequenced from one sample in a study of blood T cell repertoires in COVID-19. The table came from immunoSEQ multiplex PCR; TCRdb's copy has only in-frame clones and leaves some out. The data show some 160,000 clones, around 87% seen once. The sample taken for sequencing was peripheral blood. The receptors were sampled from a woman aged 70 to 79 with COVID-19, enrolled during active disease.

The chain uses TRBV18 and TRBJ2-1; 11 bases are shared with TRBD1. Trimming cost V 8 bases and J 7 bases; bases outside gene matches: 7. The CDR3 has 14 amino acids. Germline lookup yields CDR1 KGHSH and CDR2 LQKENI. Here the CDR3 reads CASPRGQGANEQFF. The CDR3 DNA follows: TGTGCCAGCCCCCGAGGACAGGGGGCAAATGAGCAGTTCTTC.

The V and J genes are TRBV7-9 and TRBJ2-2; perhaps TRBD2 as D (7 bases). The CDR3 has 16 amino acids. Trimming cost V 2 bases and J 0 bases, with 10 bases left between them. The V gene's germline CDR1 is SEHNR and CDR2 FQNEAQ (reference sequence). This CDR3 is CASSLSGGANTGELFF. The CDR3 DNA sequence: TGTGCCAGCAGCTTATCGGGGGGCGCGAACACCGGGGAGCTGTTTTTT.

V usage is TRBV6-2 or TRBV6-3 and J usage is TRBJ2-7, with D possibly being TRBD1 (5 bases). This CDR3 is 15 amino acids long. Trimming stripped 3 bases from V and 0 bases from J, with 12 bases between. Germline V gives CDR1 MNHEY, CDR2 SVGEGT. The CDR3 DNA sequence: TGTGCCAGCAGTTATGACAGTTTTGGCTCCTACGAGCAGTACTTC. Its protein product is CASSYDSFGSYEQYF.

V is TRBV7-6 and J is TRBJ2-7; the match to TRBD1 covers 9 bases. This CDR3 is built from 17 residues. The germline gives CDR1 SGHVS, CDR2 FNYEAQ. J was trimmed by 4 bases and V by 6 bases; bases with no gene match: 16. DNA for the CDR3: TGTGCCAGCAGTTTAACGGAACCGGGACAGGGCGGGTACGAGCAGTACTTC. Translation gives CASSLTEPGQGGYEQYF. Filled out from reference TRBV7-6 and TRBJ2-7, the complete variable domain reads GAGVSQSPRYKVTKRGQDVALRCDPISGHVSLYWYRQALGQGPEFLTYFNYEAQQDKSGLPNDRFSAERPEGSISTLTIQRTEQRDSAMYRCASSLTEPGQGGYEQYFGPGTRLTVT.

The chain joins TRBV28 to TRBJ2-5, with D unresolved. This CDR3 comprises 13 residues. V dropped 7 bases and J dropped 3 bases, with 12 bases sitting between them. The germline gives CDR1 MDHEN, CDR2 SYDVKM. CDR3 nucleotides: TGTGCCAGCACACGAAGGAGTGAAGAGACCCAGTACTTC. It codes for CASTRRSEETQYF.

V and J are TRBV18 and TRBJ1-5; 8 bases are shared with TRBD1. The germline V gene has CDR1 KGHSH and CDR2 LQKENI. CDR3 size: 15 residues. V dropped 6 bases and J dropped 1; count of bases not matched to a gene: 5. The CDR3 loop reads CASSQQGVSNQPQHF. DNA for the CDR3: TGTGCCAGCTCGCAACAGGGGGTCAGCAATCAGCCCCAGCATTTT.

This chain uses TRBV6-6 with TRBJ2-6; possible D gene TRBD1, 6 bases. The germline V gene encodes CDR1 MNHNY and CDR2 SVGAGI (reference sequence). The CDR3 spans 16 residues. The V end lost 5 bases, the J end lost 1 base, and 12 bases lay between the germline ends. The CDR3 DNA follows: TGTGCCAGCAGTAGGGGCAGGGGTTCTGGGGCCAACGTCCTGACTTTC. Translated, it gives CASSRGRGSGANVLTF.

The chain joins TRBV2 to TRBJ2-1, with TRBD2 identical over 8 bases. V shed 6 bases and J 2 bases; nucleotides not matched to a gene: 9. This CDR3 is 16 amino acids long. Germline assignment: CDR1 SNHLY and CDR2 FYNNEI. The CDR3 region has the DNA TGTGCCAGCAGCCTCCCGGGACTAGATACCTACAATGAGCAGTTCTTC. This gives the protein CASSLPGLDTYNEQFF.

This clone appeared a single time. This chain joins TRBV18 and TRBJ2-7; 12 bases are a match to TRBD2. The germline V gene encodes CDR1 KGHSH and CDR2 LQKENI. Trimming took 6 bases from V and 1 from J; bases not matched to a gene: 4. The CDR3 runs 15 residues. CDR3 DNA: TGTGCCAGCTCGACCGGGACTAGCGGGTCCTACGAGCAGTACTTC. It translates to CASSTGTSGSYEQYF.

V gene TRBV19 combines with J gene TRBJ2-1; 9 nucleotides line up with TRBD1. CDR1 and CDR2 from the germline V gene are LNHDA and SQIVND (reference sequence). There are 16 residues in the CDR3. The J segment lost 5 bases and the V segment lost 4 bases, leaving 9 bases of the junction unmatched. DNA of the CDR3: TGTGCCAGTAGTAGCCCCGGGACAGGGTTAGACAATGAGCAGTTCTTC. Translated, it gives CASSSPGTGLDNEQFF. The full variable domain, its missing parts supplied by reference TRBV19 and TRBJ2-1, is DGGITQSPKYLFRKEGQNVTLSCEQNLNHDAMYWYRQDPGQGLRLIYYSQIVNDFQKGDIAEGYSVSREKKESFPLTVTSAQKNPTAFYLCASSSPGTGLDNEQFFGPGTRLTVL.

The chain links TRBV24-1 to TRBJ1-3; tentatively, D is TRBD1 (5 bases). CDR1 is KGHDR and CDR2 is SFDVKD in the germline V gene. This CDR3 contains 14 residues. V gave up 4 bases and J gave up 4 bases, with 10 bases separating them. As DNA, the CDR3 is TGTGCCACCAGTGAGTCAGGGTCCGGAAACACCATATATTTT. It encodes CATSESGSGNTIYF.

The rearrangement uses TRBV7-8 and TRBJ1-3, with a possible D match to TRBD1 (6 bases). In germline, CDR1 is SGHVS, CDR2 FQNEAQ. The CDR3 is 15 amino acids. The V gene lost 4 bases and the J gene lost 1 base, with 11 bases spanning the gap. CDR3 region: CASSSRTESGNTIYF. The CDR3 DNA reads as TGTGCCAGCAGCTCACGGACAGAGTCTGGAAACACCATATATTTT.

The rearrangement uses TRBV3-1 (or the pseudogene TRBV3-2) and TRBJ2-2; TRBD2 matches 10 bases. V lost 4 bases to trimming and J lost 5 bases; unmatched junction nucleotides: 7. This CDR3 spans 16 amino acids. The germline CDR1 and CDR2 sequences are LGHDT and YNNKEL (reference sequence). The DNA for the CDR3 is TGTGCCAGCAGCCCTCAAGCGGGGGGGAAGACCGGGGAGCTGTTTTTT. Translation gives CASSPQAGGKTGELFF.

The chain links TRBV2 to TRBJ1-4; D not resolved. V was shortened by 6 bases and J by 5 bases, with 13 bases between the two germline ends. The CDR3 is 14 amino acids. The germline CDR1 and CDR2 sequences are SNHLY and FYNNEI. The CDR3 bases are TGTGCCAGCAGGGAGACGGGGAAAAATGAAAAACTGTTTTTT. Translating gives CASRETGKNEKLFF.

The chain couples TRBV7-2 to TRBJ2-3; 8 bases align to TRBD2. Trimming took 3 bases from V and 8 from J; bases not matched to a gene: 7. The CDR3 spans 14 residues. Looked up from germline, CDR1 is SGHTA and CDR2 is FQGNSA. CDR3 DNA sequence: TGTGCCAGCAGCTTGGGGACTAGTCGGGGTACGCAGTATTTT. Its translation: CASSLGTSRGTQYF.

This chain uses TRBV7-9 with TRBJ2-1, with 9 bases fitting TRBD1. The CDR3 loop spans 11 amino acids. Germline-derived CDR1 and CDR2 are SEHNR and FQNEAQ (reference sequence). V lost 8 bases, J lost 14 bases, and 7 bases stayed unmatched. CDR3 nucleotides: TGTGCCAGCGGCCTTTGGACAGGGGAGTTCTTC. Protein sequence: CASGLWTGEFF.

The chain's CDR3 is CASSLTADQPQHF. In DNA form, the CDR3 reads TGTGCCAGTAGTCTCACTGCGGATCAGCCCCAGCATTTT. The V and J genes are TRBV19 and TRBJ1-5; no clear D gene. Germline V gene data show CDR1 as LNHDA and CDR2 as SQIVND (reference sequence). The CDR3 is made up of 13 amino acids. With 5 bases removed from V and 5 bases from J, the gap between germline ends came to 10 bases.

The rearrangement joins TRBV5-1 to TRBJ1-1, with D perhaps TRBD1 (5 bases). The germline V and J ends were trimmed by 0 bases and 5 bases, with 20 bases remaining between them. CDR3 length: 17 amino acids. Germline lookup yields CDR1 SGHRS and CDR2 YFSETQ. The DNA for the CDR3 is TGCGCCAGCAGCTTGGGGGCAGGGAGGGGATTTTCGACTGAAGCTTTCTTT. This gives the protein CASSLGAGRGFSTEAFF.

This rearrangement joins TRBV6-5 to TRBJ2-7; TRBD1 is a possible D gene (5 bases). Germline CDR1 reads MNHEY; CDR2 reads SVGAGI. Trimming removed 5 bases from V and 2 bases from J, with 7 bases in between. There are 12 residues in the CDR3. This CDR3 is CASSKTAYEQYF. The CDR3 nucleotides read TGTGCCAGCAGTAAGACAGCCTACGAGCAGTACTTC.

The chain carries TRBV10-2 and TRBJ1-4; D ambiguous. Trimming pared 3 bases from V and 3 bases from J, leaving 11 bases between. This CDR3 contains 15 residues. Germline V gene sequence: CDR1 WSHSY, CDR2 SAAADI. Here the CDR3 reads CASSDSGLANEKLFF. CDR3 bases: TGCGCCAGCAGTGACTCGGGATTGGCTAATGAAAAACTGTTTTTT.

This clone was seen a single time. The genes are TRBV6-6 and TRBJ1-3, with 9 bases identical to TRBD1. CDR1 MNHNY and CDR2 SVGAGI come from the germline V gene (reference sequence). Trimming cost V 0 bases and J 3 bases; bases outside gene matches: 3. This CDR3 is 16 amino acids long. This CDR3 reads CASSYSQGADGNTIYF. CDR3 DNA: TGTGCCAGCAGTTACTCACAGGGGGCTGATGGAAACACCATATATTTT.

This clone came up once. Here the CDR3 DNA reads TGTGCCAGCACCTCGACTAGCGGGGGACAGAGCTCCTACAATGAGCAGTTCTTC. This encodes CASTSTSGGQSSYNEQFF. The chain uses TRBV28 and TRBJ2-1; 12 bases are a match to TRBD2. The CDR3 sequence is 18 residues long. Looked up from germline, CDR1 is MDHEN and CDR2 is SYDVKM. The J segment lost 0 bases and the V segment lost 7 bases, leaving 10 bases of the junction unmatched.

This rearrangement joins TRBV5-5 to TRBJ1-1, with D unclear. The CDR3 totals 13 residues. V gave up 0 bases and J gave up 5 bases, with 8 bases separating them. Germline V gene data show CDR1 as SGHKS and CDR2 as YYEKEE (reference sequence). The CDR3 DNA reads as TGTGCCAGCAGCTTGGCAGGAATGACTGAAGCTTTCTTT. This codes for CASSLAGMTEAFF.

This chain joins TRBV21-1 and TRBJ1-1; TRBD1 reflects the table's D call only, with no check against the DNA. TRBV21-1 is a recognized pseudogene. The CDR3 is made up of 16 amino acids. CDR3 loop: CASSKDRTGEVTEAFF. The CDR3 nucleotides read TGTGCCAGCAGCAAAGACCGCACAGGGGAGGTCACTGAAGCTTTCTTT.